A selection of T cell receptor beta chains follows, all from one sample in a study of CD8 T cells in ankylosing spondylitis. TCRdb reprocessed the 5' RACE reads with MiXCR, giving one entry per CDR3 protein. The data show more than 600,000 distinct CDR3 sequences, with roughly 19% seen just once and about 19% held by the top ten. Sample: blood, either unsorted or a sorted T cell fraction (not recorded which). The origin of the receptors is a male donor with ankylosing spondylitis. Both conserved end residues are part of each CDR3. A D gene is named only where the DNA matches it firmly. Expanded clones are given a class, and other clones once, few, many or no size at all.

CDR3nt	CDR3aa	abundance	d_gene	v_gene	j_gene
TGTGCCAGCAGCCGGGAGGATCAGCCCCAGCATTTT	CASSREDQPQHF	many	NA	TRBV12-3/TRBV12-4	TRBJ1-5
TGCGCCAGCAGCCCAGATGATGAGCAGGGGGCGTACAATTCACCCCTCCACTTT	CASSPDDEQGAYNSPLHF	few	TRBD1	TRBV4-1	TRBJ1-6
TGTGCCTGGAGTCCATCGGTGGGATCACCCCTCCACTTT	CAWSPSVGSPLHF	NA	NA	TRBV30	TRBJ1-6
TGTGCCAGCAGCCAAGTCAACAGGGGGCCTTACAATGAGCAGTTCTTC	CASSQVNRGPYNEQFF	few	TRBD1	TRBV4-2	TRBJ2-1
TGTGCCAGCAGCTTAGCGTCTAGCGGGACACCCATTGATAATGAAAAACTGTTTTTT	CASSLASSGTPIDNEKLFF	NA	NA	TRBV11-1	TRBJ1-4
TGTGCCAGCAGTTCAGCTGGACAGAACTACGAGCAGTACTTC	CASSSAGQNYEQYF	few	NA	TRBV27	TRBJ2-7
TGTGCCAGCAGCGTAGAGGATGGGATTGGACAGGGGGGGGACACTGAAGCTTTCTTT	CASSVEDGIGQGGDTEAFF	few	TRBD1	TRBV9	TRBJ1-1
TGTGCCAGCAGCCTTGGAGGGGGACGGGAAGATACGCAGTATTTT	CASSLGGGREDTQYF	few	NA	TRBV7-2	TRBJ2-3
TGTGCCAGCAGATACGGATCCTACGAGCAGTACTTC	CASRYGSYEQYF	NA	NA	TRBV6-2/TRBV6-3	TRBJ2-7
TGTGCCAGCAGCCCTTCCCGGGACAGCAGCACCGGGGAGCTGTTTTTT	CASSPSRDSSTGELFF	NA	TRBD1	TRBV7-9	TRBJ2-2
TGTGCCAGCAGCTTAGGCCCCCAGACGGGACCGAGGGCTTTCTTT	CASSLGPQTGPRAFF	many	NA	TRBV7-2	TRBJ1-1
TGTGCCAGCAGCGTAGACGACGGGCCGGGGGGCAACGAGCAGTACTTC	CASSVDDGPGGNEQYF	NA	NA	TRBV9	TRBJ2-7
TGTGCCAGCATCATGGCGGTCGTTGGGGACAGCTCCTACAATGAGCAGTTCTTC	CASIMAVVGDSSYNEQFF	NA	TRBD1	TRBV2	TRBJ2-1
TGTGCCAGCAGCCGAGCCCGCTCGAGAGATGGCTACACCTTC	CASSRARSRDGYTF	NA	NA	TRBV4-2	TRBJ1-2
TGTGCCAGCAGCCCCCTGGGTGGGACAGGGAGGTCGACCGGGGAGCTGTTTTTT	CASSPLGGTGRSTGELFF	NA	TRBD1	TRBV7-3	TRBJ2-2
TGCAGTGCTAGACGGGGGACGCAAACCGAGCAGTACTTC	CSARRGTQTEQYF	NA	NA	TRBV20-1	TRBJ2-7
TGCAGCGTTGAAGTGACGGGACTCCCCTACGAGCAGTACTTC	CSVEVTGLPYEQYF	few	NA	TRBV29-1	TRBJ2-7
TGTGCCAGCAGCCGCGACTTAGCGGGGCCCTACAATGAGCAGTTCTTC	CASSRDLAGPYNEQFF	NA	TRBD2	TRBV3-1	TRBJ2-1
TGTGCCAGCAGTTTAGGGCTAGCGGCCGAGCAGTACTTC	CASSLGLAAEQYF	few	TRBD2	TRBV27	TRBJ2-7
TGTGCCTGGAGTTCGGGGCAAGGTTATGGCTACACCTTC	CAWSSGQGYGYTF	few	NA	TRBV30	TRBJ1-2
TGCGCCAGCAGCGGATCCGGGACAGGGGTTACAGTGGGCTACACCTTC	CASSGSGTGVTVGYTF	many	TRBD1	TRBV5-1	TRBJ1-2
TGCGCCAGCAGCCAAGGACAGGGTCCACACTCGAACACCGGGGAGCTGTTTTTT	CASSQGQGPHSNTGELFF	NA	TRBD1	TRBV4-1	TRBJ2-2
TGTGCCATCAGTGAGTCCCGGGCGACAACTTCCAATGAGCAGTTCTTC	CAISESRATTSNEQFF	few	NA	TRBV10-3	TRBJ2-1
TGTGCCAGCAGTTTAATCGGACTTATGGAGGGTCAGCCCCAGCATTTT	CASSLIGLMEGQPQHF	NA	NA	TRBV27	TRBJ1-5
TGTGCCAGCAGCACTCGGGACATTAACACTGAAGCTTTCTTT	CASSTRDINTEAFF	few	NA	TRBV7-9	TRBJ1-1
TGTGCCAGCAGCTCATGGGGCGTCAATCAGCCCCAGCATTTT	CASSSWGVNQPQHF	many	NA	TRBV12-3/TRBV12-4	TRBJ1-5
TGCAGTGTTCAGGACAGGACCCTTGGCGAGCAGTACTTC	CSVQDRTLGEQYF	NA	TRBD1	TRBV20-1	TRBJ2-7
TGCAGTGCTAGAGATCCCAGGGGAAACGCGCAGCCCCAGCATTTT	CSARDPRGNAQPQHF	NA	NA	TRBV20-1	TRBJ1-5
TGTGCCAGCAGCGGCCGGGACTGGCCCTCCTACGAGCAGTACTTC	CASSGRDWPSYEQYF	NA	NA	TRBV28	TRBJ2-7
TGTGCCAGCTCACCGACCAGGACAGGGGGCGCCTACGAGCAGTACTTC	CASSPTRTGGAYEQYF	NA	TRBD1	TRBV18	TRBJ2-7
TGCAGTGGGCACAGGACTGATAGTGAGCAGTTCTTC	CSGHRTDSEQFF	many	NA	TRBV20-1	TRBJ2-1
TGCAGCGCCACACCCCGGGACACTTACAATGAGCAGTTCTTC	CSATPRDTYNEQFF	NA	NA	TRBV29-1	TRBJ2-1
TGTGCCAGCAGTCACGGGACTAGCGGGAGATACAATGAGCAGTTCTTC	CASSHGTSGRYNEQFF	NA	TRBD2	TRBV27	TRBJ2-1
TGCAGCGTTGAGATCGAAACAGGGGGCCACGAGCAGTACTTC	CSVEIETGGHEQYF	few	TRBD1	TRBV29-1	TRBJ2-7
TGTGCCAGCAGCACCCCGAGGGGGTACGAGCAGTACTTC	CASSTPRGYEQYF	few	NA	TRBV5-6	TRBJ2-7
TGCGCCAGCAGCCAAGATGGGAGGGGGGCCGGGTACGAGCAGTACTTC	CASSQDGRGAGYEQYF	few	NA	TRBV4-1	TRBJ2-7